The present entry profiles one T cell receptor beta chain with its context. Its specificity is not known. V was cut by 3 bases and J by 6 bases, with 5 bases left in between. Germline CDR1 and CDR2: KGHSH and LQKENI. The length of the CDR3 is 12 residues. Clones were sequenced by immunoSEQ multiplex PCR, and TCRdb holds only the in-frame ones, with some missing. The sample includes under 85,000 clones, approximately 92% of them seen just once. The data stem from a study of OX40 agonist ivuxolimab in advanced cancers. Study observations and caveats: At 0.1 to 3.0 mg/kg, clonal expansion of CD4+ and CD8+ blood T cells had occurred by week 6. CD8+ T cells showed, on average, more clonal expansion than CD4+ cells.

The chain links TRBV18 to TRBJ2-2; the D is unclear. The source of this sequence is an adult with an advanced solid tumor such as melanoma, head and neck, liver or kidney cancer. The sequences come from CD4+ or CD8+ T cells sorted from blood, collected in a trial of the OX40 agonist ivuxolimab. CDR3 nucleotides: TGTGCCAGCTCACCGCTCCCCGGGGAGCTGTTTTTT. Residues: CASSPLPGELFF.